This T cell receptor (beta chain) appears in the sequencing data of a study of CD8+ T cells in alopecia areata. Study at large: Tofacitinib administration to treated patients was oral, at 5 to 10 mg twice daily.

Sequencing templates came from extracted RNA that was reverse transcribed into cDNA. Assay: immunoSEQ multiplex PCR; the TCRdb copy retains only in-frame clones and omits some. In the table there are 150,000 or so clones, approximately 87% of which are singletons. Points from the study as a whole: Lesional scalp, notably in alopecia totalis/universalis, had clonality above that of normal scalp.

This clone was detected only a few times. The antigen is unknown. V lost 5 bases, J lost 6 bases, and 23 bases lay in between. This CDR3 is 16 amino acids long. The germline V gene has CDR1 SGHAT and CDR2 FQNNGV. Lesional scalp punch biopsies and peripheral blood were collected from alopecia areata patients. Sorting of CD4+ and CD8+ T cells was performed on PBMCs. The genes are TRBV11-2 and TRBJ2-7; maybe TRBD2 (6 bases). This specimen consisted of CD8+ T cells sorted from blood, obtained at week 0. The source is a human donor with alopecia areata. The CDR3 DNA is TGTGCCAGCAGCCTCATATACCGGGACTCCCCTGGCGAGCAGTACTTC. Residues: CASSLIYRDSPGEQYF. Complete variable domain (other parts from reference TRBV11-2 and TRBJ2-7): EAGVAQSPRYKIIEKRQSVAFWCNPISGHATLYWYQQILGQGPKLLIQFQNNGVVDDSQLPKDRFSAERLKGVDSTLKIQPAKLEDSAVYLCASSLIYRDSPGEQYFGPGTRLTVT.